The 2 T cell receptor beta chains given below trace back to one sample, sequenced in a study of T cell responses to AZD1222 COVID-19 vaccine. TCRdb's table, derived via immunoSEQ multiplex PCR, lists solely in-frame clones and lacks some. The sample holds 70,000 to 90,000 clones, about nine tenths seen once. The source material was peripheral blood, sampled on day 0 of AZD1222 vaccination. These receptor sequences come from an adult in good health.

This rearrangement joins TRBV12-3 or TRBV12-4 to TRBJ2-1; 7 bases match TRBD1. V lost 6 bases and J lost 9; bases outside the gene matches: 5. The CDR3 runs to 12 residues. Here the CDR3 reads CASSSSGGEQFF. CDR3 nucleotides: TGTGCCAGCAGCTCCTCAGGGGGTGAGCAGTTCTTC.

This sequence joins TRBV18 and TRBJ1-6; D is unclear. Deletions cut 3 bases from V and 0 bases from J, with 3 bases between. The CDR3 length is 14 residues. The V gene's germline CDR1 is KGHSH and CDR2 LQKENI. The CDR3 coding sequence is TGTGCCAGCTCACCCAGCTCCTATAATTCACCCCTCCACTTT. This translates into CASSPSSYNSPLHF. The variable domain in full, completed from reference TRBV18 and TRBJ1-6, reads NAGVMQNPRHLVRRRGQEARLRCSPMKGHSHVYWYRQLPEEGLKFMVYLQKENIIDESGMPKERFSAEFPKEGPSILRIQQVVRGDSAAYFCASSPSSYNSPLHFGNGTRLTVT.